The 5 T cell receptor beta chains in this list originate from one sample, sequenced in a study of cytomegalovirus exposure and HLA in healthy donors. Primers for the PCR totalled 60 Vbeta and 13 Jbeta. The repertoire was sequenced with immunoSEQ multiplex PCR; TCRdb's copy has only in-frame clones and lacks some. The data contain roughly 90,000 clones, 75% to 85% of them singletons. Sequenced: PBMCs. The receptors originated from a man aged 30-40 years in good health and CMV-seropositive.

This clone was seen a few times. In DNA, the CDR3 is TGTGCCAGCAGCTTAGTAGCAAGAGAGACCCAGTACTTC. Its translation is CASSLVARETQYF. V and J are TRBV11-2 and TRBJ2-5; D gene uncertain. The CDR3 is 13 residues long. In germline, CDR1 is SGHAT, CDR2 FQNNGV. Deletions cut 1 base from V and 4 bases from J, with 7 bases between.

V gene TRBV5-6 combines with J gene TRBJ2-1; tentative D call: TRBD1 (5 bases). This CDR3 is built from 15 residues. The V gene lost 1 base and the J gene lost 6 bases, with 14 bases spanning the gap. The germline V gene has CDR1 SGHDT and CDR2 YYEEEE. CDR3 sequence reads: CASSLKTGYGNEQFF. The CDR3 nucleotides are TGTGCCAGCAGCTTGAAAACAGGTTATGGCAATGAGCAGTTCTTC.

This sequence joins TRBV30 and TRBJ1-1, with unresolved D. V lost 2 bases, J lost 1 base, and 20 bases lay in between. The CDR3 consists of 17 residues. Per the germline V gene, CDR1 is GTSNPN and CDR2 is SVGIG (reference sequence). The CDR3 DNA sequence: TGTGCCTGGAGTTCCCACGTTCTACGGGTGGCGAACACTGAAGCTTTCTTT. Protein: CAWSSHVLRVANTEAFF.

The V call is TRBV7-8, the J call TRBJ2-7, with TRBD2 matching 10 bases. This CDR3 has 17 amino acids. The ends lost 2 bases at V and 5 bases at J; junction bases unmatched: 12. Germline lookup yields CDR1 SGHVS and CDR2 FQNEAQ. The CDR3: CASSLPWTSGKRDEQYF. As DNA, the CDR3 is TGTGCCAGCAGCTTACCATGGACTAGCGGAAAACGGGACGAGCAGTACTTC. Full variable domain (remainder filled in from reference TRBV7-8 and TRBJ2-7): GAGVSQSPRYKVAKRGQDVALRCDPISGHVSLFWYQQALGQGPEFLTYFQNEAQLDKSGLPSDRFFAERPEGSVSTLKIQRTQQEDSAVYLCASSLPWTSGKRDEQYFGPGTRLTVT.

In regard to this clone: Compared with germline, one end of the junction differs, possibly owing to a read error. This chain joins TRBV7-9 and TRBJ2-5, with D possibly being TRBD1 (5 bases). TRBJ2-7 explains the end of the DNA better; the J call may be wrong. The CDR3 loop spans 12 amino acids. Looked up from germline, CDR1 is SEHNR and CDR2 is FQNEAQ (reference sequence). The CDR3 DNA reads TGTTCCAGCAGCTTACAGGCCTACGAGCAGTACTTC. Encoded protein: CSSSLQAYEQYF.